Following are 9 T cell receptor beta chains from one sample sequenced in a study of blood T cell repertoires in COVID-19. Some clones are missing from TCRdb's copy, which holds only in-frame ones; the method was immunoSEQ multiplex PCR. Among 150,000 or so clones listed, more than 75% were seen once. The sample consisted of peripheral blood. These receptors came from an elderly man with acute or convalescent COVID-19.

The rearrangement joins TRBV7-8 to TRBJ2-2; D is perhaps TRBD2 (5 bases). V lost 5 bases, J lost 2 bases, and 12 bases lay in between. Germline V gene lookup returns CDR1 SGHVS and CDR2 FQNEAQ. The CDR3 is 15 residues long. As DNA, the CDR3 is TGTGCCAGCAGCGCCCGCGCTAGCAACACCGGGGAGCTGTTTTTT. The encoded protein is CASSARASNTGELFF.

This clone was seen a single time. V usage is TRBV5-1 and J usage is TRBJ1-5; 8 bases line up with TRBD1. CDR1 is SGHRS and CDR2 is YFSETQ in the germline V gene. Unmatched junction bases numbered 7, after V lost 0 bases and J lost 2 bases. The length of the CDR3 is 17 residues. CDR3 sequence (DNA): TGCGCCAGCAGCTTGGGAGGAACAGGGGGAGGCAATCAGCCCCAGCATTTT. Residues: CASSLGGTGGGNQPQHF.

This clone was seen just once. The CDR3 protein is CASSMAGLYNGYTF. CDR3 DNA: TGTGCCAGTAGTATGGCGGGGCTTTACAATGGCTACACCTTC. The chain combines TRBV19 with TRBJ1-2; TRBD1 is a possible D gene (5 bases). The CDR3 extends over 14 amino acids. CDR1 LNHDA and CDR2 SQIVND come from the germline V gene (reference sequence). V was cut by 3 bases and J by 6 bases, with 14 bases left in between.

This clone was counted between two and nine times. The gene calls are TRBV7-2 and TRBJ1-2, with 7 bases aligning to TRBD1. V shed 5 bases and J 2 bases; nucleotides not matched to a gene: 14. CDR3 length equals 17 residues. Per the germline V gene, CDR1 is SGHTA and CDR2 is FQGNSA. DNA for the CDR3: TGTGCCAGCAGCAAACCGAACCCGGGACAGAGAAACTATGGCTACACCTTC. Translation gives CASSKPNPGQRNYGYTF.

Concerning this clone itself: Other DNA sequences within the sample encode an identical CDR3. This chain connects TRBV7-9 to TRBJ2-1, with a possible D match to TRBD1 (5 bases). Trimming removed 2 bases at V and 6 bases at J, with 8 bases between. Germline V lookup: CDR1 SEHNR, CDR2 FQNEAQ (reference sequence). The CDR3 totals 13 residues. DNA of the CDR3: TGTGCCAGCAGCTTAAATAGGGGCAATGAGCAGTTCTTC. Translated: CASSLNRGNEQFF. The full variable domain, in which reference TRBV7-9 and TRBJ2-1 provide the parts outside the CDR3, is DTGVSQNPRHKITKRGQNVTFRCDPISEHNRLYWYRQTLGQGPEFLTYFQNEAQLEKSRLLSDRFSAERPKGSFSTLEIQRTEQGDSAMYLCASSLNRGNEQFFGPGTRLTVL.

The V call is TRBV11-2, the J call TRBJ2-7; the D is unclear. The V gene's germline CDR1 is SGHAT and CDR2 FQNNGV. The CDR3 is 12 amino acids. Trimming removed 8 bases from V and 2 bases from J, with 10 bases in between. The CDR3 loop reads CASQMGTYEQYF. The CDR3 nucleotides are TGTGCCAGCCAGATGGGCACCTACGAGCAGTACTTC.

The rearrangement links TRBV18 to TRBJ2-1; 14 bases fit TRBD2. The trim removed 6 bases at V and 7 bases at J, leaving 5 bases unmatched. The CDR3 consists of 15 residues. Germline CDR1 reads KGHSH; CDR2 reads LQKENI. The CDR3 nucleotides read TGTGCCAGCTCTGGGACTAGCGGGAGTTTTAATGAGCAGTTCTTC. Amino acids: CASSGTSGSFNEQFF.

This rearrangement joins TRBV3-1 (or the pseudogene TRBV3-2) to TRBJ2-1, with 9 bases identical to TRBD1. This CDR3 is built from 16 residues. Germline V gene sequence: CDR1 LGHDT, CDR2 YNNKEL (reference sequence). Trimming took 4 bases from V and 12 from J; bases not matched to a gene: 16. The CDR3 DNA sequence: TGTGCCAGCAGCCCTCGGGACAGGGATCTAGCGGCAGCGCAGTTCTTC. Its translation: CASSPRDRDLAAAQFF.

V gene TRBV5-6 combines with J gene TRBJ1-6, with 9 bases that match TRBD1. The germline V gene encodes CDR1 SGHDT and CDR2 YYEEEE. Trimming cost V 4 bases and J 9 bases; bases outside gene matches: 5. The CDR3 runs to 14 residues. The CDR3 is CASSGDRATSPLHF. Written as DNA, the CDR3 is TGTGCCAGCAGCGGGGACAGGGCTACTTCACCCCTCCACTTT.